This TCR beta chain was documented in a study of response to subunit inactivated influenza vaccine (dated by TCRdb to the late 2010s). The study in broad terms: The study used deep quantitative T cell receptor repertoire profiling to track responses to a trivalent subunit inactivated influenza vaccine. What the study reported, not specific to this receptor: According to the authors, only a limited number of new T cells may be recruited by each seasonal influenza vaccination.

V loses 4 bases, J loses 2 bases, and the germline ends lie 12 bases apart. The CDR3 has 14 amino acids, counting the end cysteine and phenylalanine. Kept here is only the CDR3 DNA, which spans 42 bases and is read in frame from base 1. Libraries were made using RT-PCR. Instrument on record: Illumina HiSeq 2500. TCRdb cleaned the public reads at Q25 with fastp, built clones with MiXCR and kept in-frame beta chains. Rows are unified per CDR3 protein, each entry keeping the most common DNA and genes. The sample table shows around 490,000 distinct CDR3 sequences, and roughly 8.2% are seen once. The ten largest account for roughly 13% of the sample. This clonotype has at least ten counts. No cognate antigen has been identified for it. Base qualities are not recorded, but no much larger clone differs from it by a single base.

The specimen was PBMCs from blood, collected less than 30 months after vaccination. This clonotype was obtained from a man in his fifties or sixties who received an inactivated influenza vaccine. Donor details come from another sample of the same person, matched by shared clones. This chain is built from TRBV12-3 or TRBV12-4 and TRBJ2-7; the D segment might be TRBD1 or TRBD2, since each matches 5 bases. Read as DNA, the sequence is TGTGCCAGCAGTTGGGGGTCAACGACCTACGAGCAGTACTTC. Its coded protein is CASSWGSTTYEQYF.